This T cell receptor (beta chain) was retrieved from a study of CD8 T cells in ankylosing spondylitis (dated by TCRdb to about 2017). Concerning the study at large: The study profiled T cell receptor beta repertoires in healthy donors and ankylosing spondylitis patients to find disease-linked TCR variants. The full study cohort comprised roughly 24 ankylosing spondylitis patients and 85 to 120 healthy donors. Peripheral blood was sampled, and synovial fluid was also collected from ankylosing spondylitis patients. Summary of the overall study and its limitations: The disease-linked clones were reported to be significantly enriched in matched synovial fluid samples from ankylosing spondylitis patients. Some motif variants had previously been reported in the synovial fluid and blood of reactive arthritis patients, which suggests shared mechanisms of disease initiation. Blood from ankylosing spondylitis patients appeared to be characterized by a TCR beta motif made up of under 10 highly homologous amino acid variants. The disease-linked clones showed a CD8+ phenotype and occurred at relatively low frequencies in peripheral blood.

The instrument given in TCRdb is Illumina HiSeq 2500. Quantitative 5'-RACE with molecular barcodes was the method used to prepare the TCR beta libraries. In the authors' own workflow: A new computational method, built on a probabilistic model of VDJ rearrangement, was used to identify disease-linked TCR variants. TCRdb passed the public sequencing reads through fastp at Q25 and MiXCR, retaining productive beta sequences. Each CDR3 protein appears once, grouped with its most common genes and DNA. V and J calls and clone size were set by TCRdb, not the authors. The sample data list some 30,000 distinct CDR3 sequences, and about 7.2% of these were observed just once. The ten most abundant clones make up about 10% of the sample. The table lists this clonotype with many counts. The specificity of this receptor is unknown. No per-base quality is available; no much larger clone lies one base away. The germline V end is reduced by 7 bases and the J end by 0 bases; junction bases left unmatched: 2. The CDR3 contains 13 residues, cysteine and phenylalanine counted. Kept here is only the CDR3 DNA, which spans 39 bases and is read in frame from base 1. CDR1 and CDR2 are drawn from the germline V gene: MNHNS, SASEGT.

The origin of this receptor is a male donor with ankylosing spondylitis or in good health (not recorded which). Rearrangement joined TRBV6-1 to TRBJ2-7, with 8 middle bases fitting TRBD1. Specimen: blood, either unsorted or a sorted T cell fraction (not recorded which). The DNA sequence is given as TGTGCCAGCACCGGACAGGGCTCCTACGAGCAGTACTTC. This codes for CASTGQGSYEQYF.